This T cell receptor beta chain was observed in a study of CD8+CD57+ T cells in acquired aplastic anemia. Study-level findings and limits: Around 29 CD8+ CDR3 sequences were shared between patients and controls.

A remark on this clonotype: No antigen is known for it. Its ends do not fully match the called genes, so a read error is possible.

The CDR3 is 12 amino acids. CDR1 LGHDT and CDR2 YNNKEL come from the germline V gene (reference sequence). Investigators profiled TCR beta VDJ and CDR3 from genomic DNA template. TCRdb re-derived calls from the reads in MiXCR, one entry per CDR3 protein. The sample shows about 190,000 distinct CDR3 sequences, approximately 52% of them seen only once. Sequenced input: sorted CD4+, CD8+, or CD8+CD57+ T cells (not recorded which) from PBMCs. This chain links TRBV3-1 with TRBJ2-5, with 8 bases matching TRBD2. This clonotype was obtained from a human donor in good health, serving as a control. Written as DNA, the CDR3 is TGTGCCAGCAGCCAAGACCGGGGGGGACCCCCCTTC. Translating gives CASSQDRGGPPF.